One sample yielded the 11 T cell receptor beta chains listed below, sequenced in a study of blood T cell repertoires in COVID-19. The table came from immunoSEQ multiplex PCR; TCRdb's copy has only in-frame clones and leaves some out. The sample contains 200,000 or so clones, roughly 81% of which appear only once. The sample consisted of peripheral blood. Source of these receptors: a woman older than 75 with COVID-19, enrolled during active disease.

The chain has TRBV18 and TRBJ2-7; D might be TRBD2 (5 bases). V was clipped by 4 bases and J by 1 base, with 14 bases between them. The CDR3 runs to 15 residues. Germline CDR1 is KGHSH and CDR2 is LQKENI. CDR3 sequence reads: CASSRRGSGSYEQYF. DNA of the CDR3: TGTGCCAGCTCACGACGGGGATCAGGATCCTACGAGCAGTACTTC.

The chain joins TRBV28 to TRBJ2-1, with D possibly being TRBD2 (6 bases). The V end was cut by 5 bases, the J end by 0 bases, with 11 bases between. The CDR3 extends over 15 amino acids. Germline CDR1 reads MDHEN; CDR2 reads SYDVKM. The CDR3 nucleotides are TGTGCCAGCAGTCTCGGACTACCCTCCTACAATGAGCAGTTCTTC. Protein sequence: CASSLGLPSYNEQFF.

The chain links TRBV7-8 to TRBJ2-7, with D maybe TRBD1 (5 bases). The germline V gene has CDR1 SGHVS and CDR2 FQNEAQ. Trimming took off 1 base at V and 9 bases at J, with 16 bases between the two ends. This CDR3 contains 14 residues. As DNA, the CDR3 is TGTGCCAGCAGCTTAGTGGCAGGGCCCAAGGGGCAGTACTTC. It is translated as CASSLVAGPKGQYF. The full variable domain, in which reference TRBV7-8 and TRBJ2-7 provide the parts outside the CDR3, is GAGVSQSPRYKVAKRGQDVALRCDPISGHVSLFWYQQALGQGPEFLTYFQNEAQLDKSGLPSDRFFAERPEGSVSTLKIQRTQQEDSAVYLCASSLVAGPKGQYFGPGTRLTVT.

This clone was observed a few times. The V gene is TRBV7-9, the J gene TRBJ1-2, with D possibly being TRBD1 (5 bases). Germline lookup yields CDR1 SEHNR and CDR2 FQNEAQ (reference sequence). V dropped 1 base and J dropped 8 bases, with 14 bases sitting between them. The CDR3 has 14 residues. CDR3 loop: CASSLEGLPRGYTF. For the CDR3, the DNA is TGTGCCAGCAGCTTAGAGGGGCTCCCTCGGGGCTACACCTTC.

For the CDR3, the DNA is TGTGCCAGCAGCTCGGCTAGCGGCCTCTACGAGCAGTACTTC. Protein product: CASSSASGLYEQYF. V is TRBV7-2 and J is TRBJ2-7; TRBD2 agrees at 7 bases. Germline V CDR1 and CDR2: SGHTA, FQGNSA. The CDR3 runs to 14 residues. Trimming cost V 4 bases and J 3 bases; bases outside gene matches: 6. Complete variable domain (other parts from reference TRBV7-2 and TRBJ2-7): GAGVSQSPSNKVTEKGKDVELRCDPISGHTALYWYRQSLGQGLEFLIYFQGNSAPDKSGLPSDRFSAERTGGSVSTLTIQRTQQEDSAVYLCASSSASGLYEQYFGPGTRLTVT.

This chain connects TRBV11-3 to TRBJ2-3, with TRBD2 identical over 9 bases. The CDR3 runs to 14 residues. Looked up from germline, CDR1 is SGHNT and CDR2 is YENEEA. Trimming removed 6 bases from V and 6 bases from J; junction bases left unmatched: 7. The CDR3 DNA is TGTGCCAGCAGAACGGGACTAGCCCTGGATACGCAGTATTTT. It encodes CASRTGLALDTQYF.

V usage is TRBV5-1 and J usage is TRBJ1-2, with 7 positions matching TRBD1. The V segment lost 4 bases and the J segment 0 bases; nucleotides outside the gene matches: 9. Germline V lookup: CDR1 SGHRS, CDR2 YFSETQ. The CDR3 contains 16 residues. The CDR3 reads CASSPGTDDSNYGYTF. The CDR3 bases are TGCGCCAGCAGCCCCGGGACAGATGATTCTAACTATGGCTACACCTTC.

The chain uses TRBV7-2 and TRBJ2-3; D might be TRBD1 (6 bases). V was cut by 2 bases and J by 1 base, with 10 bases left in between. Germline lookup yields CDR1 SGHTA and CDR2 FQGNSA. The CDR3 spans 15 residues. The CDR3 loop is CASSLIGQRTDTQYF. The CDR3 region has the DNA TGTGCCAGCAGCTTAATCGGACAGCGCACAGATACGCAGTATTTT.

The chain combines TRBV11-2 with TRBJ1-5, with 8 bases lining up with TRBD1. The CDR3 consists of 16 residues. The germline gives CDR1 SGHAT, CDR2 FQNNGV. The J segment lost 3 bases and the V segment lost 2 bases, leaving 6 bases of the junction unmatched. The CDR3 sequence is CASSLRFRGPNQPQHF. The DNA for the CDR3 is TGTGCCAGCAGCTTAAGGTTCAGGGGGCCCAATCAGCCCCAGCATTTT.

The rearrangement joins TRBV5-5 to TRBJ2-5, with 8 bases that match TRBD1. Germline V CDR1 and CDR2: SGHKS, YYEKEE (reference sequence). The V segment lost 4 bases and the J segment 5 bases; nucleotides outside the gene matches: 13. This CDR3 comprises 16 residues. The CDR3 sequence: CASSPGQGFSWETQYF. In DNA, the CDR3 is TGTGCCAGCAGCCCAGGACAGGGATTTTCTTGGGAGACCCAGTACTTC.

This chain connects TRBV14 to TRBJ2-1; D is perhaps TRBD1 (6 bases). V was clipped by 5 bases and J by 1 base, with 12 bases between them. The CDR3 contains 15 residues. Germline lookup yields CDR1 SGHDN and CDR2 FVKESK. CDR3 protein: CASSTQQGSYNEQFF. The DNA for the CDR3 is TGTGCCAGCAGCACCCAACAGGGTTCCTACAATGAGCAGTTCTTC.